This T cell receptor beta chain was found in a study of blood T cell repertoires in COVID-19. Germline CDR1 MDHEN, CDR2 SYDVKM. This CDR3 comprises 15 residues. Trimming removed 4 bases from V and 1 base from J, with 13 bases in between. This clone was observed a single time. Per the study methods: Amplification of reference gene primers provided the estimated nucleated cell counts. Repertoires were generated with immunoSEQ multiplex PCR, while TCRdb's copy carries only in-frame clones and drops some. V, J and clone size are taken as reported in that table, and D and trimming were inferred from the DNA itself. The repertoire has roughly 450,000 clones, roughly 91% of them found once; the top ten carry about 0.63%.

The chain has TRBV28 and TRBJ1-2; D remains unclear. The clonotype was recovered from a young man who had recovered from COVID-19. Specimen: PBMCs or T cells enriched from blood (not recorded which). CDR3 residues: CASSSGSAINYGYTF. The CDR3 bases are TGTGCCAGCAGTTCCGGGTCCGCCATTAACTATGGCTACACCTTC.